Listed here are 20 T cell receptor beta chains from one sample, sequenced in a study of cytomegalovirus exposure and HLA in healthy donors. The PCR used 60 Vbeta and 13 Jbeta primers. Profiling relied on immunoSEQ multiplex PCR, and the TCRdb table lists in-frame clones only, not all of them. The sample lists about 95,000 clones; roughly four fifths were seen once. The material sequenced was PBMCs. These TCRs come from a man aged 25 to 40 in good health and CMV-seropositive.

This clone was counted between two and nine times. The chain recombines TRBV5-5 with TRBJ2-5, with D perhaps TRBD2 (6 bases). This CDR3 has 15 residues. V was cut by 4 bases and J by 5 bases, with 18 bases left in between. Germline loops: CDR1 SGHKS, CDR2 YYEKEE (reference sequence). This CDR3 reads CASSLHPGGYETQYF. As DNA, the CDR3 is TGTGCCAGCAGCCTCCACCCCGGGGGATATGAGACCCAGTACTTC.

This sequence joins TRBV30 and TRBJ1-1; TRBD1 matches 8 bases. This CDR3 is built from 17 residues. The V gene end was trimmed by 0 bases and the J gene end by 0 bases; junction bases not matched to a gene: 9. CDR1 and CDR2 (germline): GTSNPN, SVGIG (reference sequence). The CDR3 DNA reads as TGTGCCTGGAGTGTAGTGTTCCAGGGGGCTGTGAACACTGAAGCTTTCTTT. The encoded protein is CAWSVVFQGAVNTEAFF.

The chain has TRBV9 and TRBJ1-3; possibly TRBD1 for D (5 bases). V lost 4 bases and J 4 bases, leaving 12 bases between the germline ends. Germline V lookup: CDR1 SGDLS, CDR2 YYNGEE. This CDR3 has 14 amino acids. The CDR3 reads CASSPWDLGNTIYF. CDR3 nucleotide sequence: TGTGCCAGCAGCCCTTGGGACTTGGGAAACACCATATATTTT. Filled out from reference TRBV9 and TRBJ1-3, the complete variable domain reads DSGVTQTPKHLITATGQRVTLRCSPRSGDLSVYWYQQSLDQGLQFLIQYYNGEERAKGNILERFSAQQFPDLHSELNLSSLELGDSALYFCASSPWDLGNTIYFGEGSWLTVV.

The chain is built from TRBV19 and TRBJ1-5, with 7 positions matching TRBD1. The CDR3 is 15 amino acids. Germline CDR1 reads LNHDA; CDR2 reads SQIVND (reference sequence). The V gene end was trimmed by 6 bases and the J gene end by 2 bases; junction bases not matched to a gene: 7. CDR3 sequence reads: CASRTGMFGNQPQHF. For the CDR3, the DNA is TGTGCCAGTAGGACAGGGATGTTTGGCAATCAGCCCCAGCATTTT.

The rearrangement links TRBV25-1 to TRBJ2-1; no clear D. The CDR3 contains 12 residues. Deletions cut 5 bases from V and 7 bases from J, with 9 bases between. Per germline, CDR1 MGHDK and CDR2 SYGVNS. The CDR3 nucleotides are TGTGCCAGCAGTACTCTTCGGAATGAGCAGTTCTTC. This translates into CASSTLRNEQFF. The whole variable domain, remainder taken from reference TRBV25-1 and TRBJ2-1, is EADIYQTPRYLVIGTGKKITLECSQTMGHDKMYWYQQDPGMELHLIHYSYGVNSTEKGDLSSESTVSRIRTEHFPLTLESARPSHTSQYLCASSTLRNEQFFGPGTRLTVL.

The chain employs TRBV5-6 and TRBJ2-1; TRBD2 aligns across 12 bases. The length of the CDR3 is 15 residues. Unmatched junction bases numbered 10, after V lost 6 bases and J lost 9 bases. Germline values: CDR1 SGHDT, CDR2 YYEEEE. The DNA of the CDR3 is TGTGCCAGCATCGGCCGACTAGCGGGAGCTCGTGAGCAGTTCTTC. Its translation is CASIGRLAGAREQFF.

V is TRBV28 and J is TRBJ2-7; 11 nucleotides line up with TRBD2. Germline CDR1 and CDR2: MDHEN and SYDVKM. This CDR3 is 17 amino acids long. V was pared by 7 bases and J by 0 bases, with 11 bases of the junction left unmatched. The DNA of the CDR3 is TGTGCCAGCAATTATGTAGTAGCGGGAGGGAACTCCTACGAGCAGTACTTC. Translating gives CASNYVVAGGNSYEQYF.

The CDR3 DNA reads TGTGCCAGCAGGCCGGGACAGGGCGGCTATCGGGATTCCTACGAGCAGTACTTC. This translates into CASRPGQGGYRDSYEQYF. The chain recombines TRBV13 with TRBJ2-7; TRBD1 aligns across 9 bases. The V and J ends lost 6 bases and 1 base, in that order; junction bases with no gene match: 16. The germline V gene has CDR1 PRHDT and CDR2 FYEKMQ (reference sequence). The CDR3 is 18 residues long.

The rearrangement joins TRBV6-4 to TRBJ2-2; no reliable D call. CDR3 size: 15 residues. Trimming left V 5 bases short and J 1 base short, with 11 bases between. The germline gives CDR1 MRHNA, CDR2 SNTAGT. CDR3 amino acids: CASSPNSGNTGELFF. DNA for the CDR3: TGTGCCAGCAGTCCAAACTCAGGGAACACCGGGGAGCTGTTTTTT.

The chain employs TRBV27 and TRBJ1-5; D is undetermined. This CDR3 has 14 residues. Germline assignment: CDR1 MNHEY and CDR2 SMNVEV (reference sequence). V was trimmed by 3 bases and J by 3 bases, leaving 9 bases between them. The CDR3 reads CASSFSGYNQPQHF. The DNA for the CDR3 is TGTGCCAGCAGTTTCTCCGGTTACAATCAGCCCCAGCATTTT.

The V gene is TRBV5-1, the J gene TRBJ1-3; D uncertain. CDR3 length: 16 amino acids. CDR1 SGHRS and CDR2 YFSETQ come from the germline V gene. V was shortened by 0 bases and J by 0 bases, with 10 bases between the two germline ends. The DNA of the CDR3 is TGCGCCAGCAGCTTGGTTCACGGGGACTCTGGAAACACCATATATTTT. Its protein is CASSLVHGDSGNTIYF.

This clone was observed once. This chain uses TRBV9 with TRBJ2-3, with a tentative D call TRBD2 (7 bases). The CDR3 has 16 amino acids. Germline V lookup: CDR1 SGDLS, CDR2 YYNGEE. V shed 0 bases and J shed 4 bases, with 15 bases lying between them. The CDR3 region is CASSVEGGSEADTQYF. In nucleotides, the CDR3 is TGTGCCAGCAGCGTAGAGGGGGGGAGTGAGGCAGATACGCAGTATTTT.

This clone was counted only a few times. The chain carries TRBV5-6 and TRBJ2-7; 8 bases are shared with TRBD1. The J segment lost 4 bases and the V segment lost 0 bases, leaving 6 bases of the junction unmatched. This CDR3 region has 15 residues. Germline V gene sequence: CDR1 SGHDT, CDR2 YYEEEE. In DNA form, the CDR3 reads TGTGCCAGCAGCTTGGGAGGGGACAGGAATTACGAGCAGTACTTC. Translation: CASSLGGDRNYEQYF.

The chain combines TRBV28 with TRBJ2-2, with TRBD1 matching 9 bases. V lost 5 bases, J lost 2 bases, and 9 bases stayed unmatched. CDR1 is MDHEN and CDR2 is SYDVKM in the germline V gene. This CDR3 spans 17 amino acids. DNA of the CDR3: TGTGCCAGCAGTCCACAACCGGGACAGGGAAACACCGGGGAGCTGTTTTTT. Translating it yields CASSPQPGQGNTGELFF. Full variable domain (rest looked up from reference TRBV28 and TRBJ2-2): DVKVTQSSRYLVKRTGEKVFLECVQDMDHENMFWYRQDPGLGLRLIYFSYDVKMKEKGDIPEGYSVSREKKERFSLILESASTNQTSMYLCASSPQPGQGNTGELFFGEGSRLTVL.

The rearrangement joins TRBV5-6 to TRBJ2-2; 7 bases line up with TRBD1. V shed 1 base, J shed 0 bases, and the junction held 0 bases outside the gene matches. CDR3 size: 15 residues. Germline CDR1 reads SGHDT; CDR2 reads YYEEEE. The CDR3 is CASSLRGPNTGELFF. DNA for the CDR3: TGTGCCAGCAGCTTGAGGGGGCCGAACACCGGGGAGCTGTTTTTT.

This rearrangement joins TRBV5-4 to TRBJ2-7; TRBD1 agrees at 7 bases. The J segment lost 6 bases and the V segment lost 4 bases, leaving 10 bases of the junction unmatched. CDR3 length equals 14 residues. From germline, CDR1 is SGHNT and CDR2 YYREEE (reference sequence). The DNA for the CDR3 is TGTGCCAGCAGCCCAGAAGGAGACAGGGCCGAGCAGTACTTC. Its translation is CASSPEGDRAEQYF.

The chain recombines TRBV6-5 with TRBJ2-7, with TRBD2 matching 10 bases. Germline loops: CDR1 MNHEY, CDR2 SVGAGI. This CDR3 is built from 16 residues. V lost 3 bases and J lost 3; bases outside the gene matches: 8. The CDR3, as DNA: TGTGCCAGCAGTTATGGTATAGCGGGAGGACTCTACGAGCAGTACTTC. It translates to CASSYGIAGGLYEQYF.

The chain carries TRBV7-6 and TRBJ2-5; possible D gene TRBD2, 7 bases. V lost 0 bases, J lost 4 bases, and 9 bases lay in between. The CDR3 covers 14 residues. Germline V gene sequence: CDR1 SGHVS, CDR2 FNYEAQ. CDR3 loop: CASSLAGGPETQYF. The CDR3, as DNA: TGTGCCAGCAGCTTAGCGGGGGGGCCAGAGACCCAGTACTTC.

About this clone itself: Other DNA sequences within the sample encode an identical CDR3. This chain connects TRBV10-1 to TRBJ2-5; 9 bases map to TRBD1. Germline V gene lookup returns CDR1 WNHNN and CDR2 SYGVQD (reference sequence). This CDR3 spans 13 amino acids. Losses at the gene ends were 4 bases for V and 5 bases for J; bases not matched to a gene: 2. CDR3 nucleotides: TGCGCCAGCAGTGGAGACAGGGGGGAGACCCAGTACTTC. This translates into CASSGDRGETQYF.

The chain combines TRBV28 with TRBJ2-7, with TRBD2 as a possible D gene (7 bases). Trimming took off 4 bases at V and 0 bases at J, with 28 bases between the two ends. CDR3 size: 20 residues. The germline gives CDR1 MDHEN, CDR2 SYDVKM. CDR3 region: CASSSPDRMKMREHSYEQYF. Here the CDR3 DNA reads TGTGCCAGCAGTTCTCCGGACAGAATGAAGATGCGGGAGCACTCCTACGAGCAGTACTTC.